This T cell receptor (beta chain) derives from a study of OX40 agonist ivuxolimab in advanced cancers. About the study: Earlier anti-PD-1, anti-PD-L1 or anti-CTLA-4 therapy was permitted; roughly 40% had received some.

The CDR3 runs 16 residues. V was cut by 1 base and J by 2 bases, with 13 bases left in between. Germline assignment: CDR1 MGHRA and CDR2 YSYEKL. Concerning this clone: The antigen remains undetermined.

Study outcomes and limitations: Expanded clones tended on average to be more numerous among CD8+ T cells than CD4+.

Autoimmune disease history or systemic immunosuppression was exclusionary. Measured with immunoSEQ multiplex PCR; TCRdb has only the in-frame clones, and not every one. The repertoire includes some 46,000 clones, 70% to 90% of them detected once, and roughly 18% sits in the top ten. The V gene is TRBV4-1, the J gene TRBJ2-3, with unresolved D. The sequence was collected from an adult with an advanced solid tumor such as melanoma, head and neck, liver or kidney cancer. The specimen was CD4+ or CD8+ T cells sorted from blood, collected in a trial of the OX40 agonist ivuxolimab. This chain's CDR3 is CASSQGPSRDTDTQYF. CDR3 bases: TGCGCCAGCAGCCAAGGACCCAGTAGGGACACAGATACGCAGTATTTT.